This T cell receptor (beta chain) was sequenced for a study of Ad26.COV2.S vaccination and SARS-CoV-2 variants. Study details: A COV1001 Ad26.COV2.S trial-arm participant provided the sample. Doses of Ad26.COV2.S were injected into muscle once or twice, 56 days apart. Study-wide results and caveats: Spike-specific CD8+ and CD4+ T cell responses reportedly showed substantial breadth after vaccination.

In regard to this clone: Its target is unknown.

TCRdb's copy holds only in-frame clones and misses some; the assay was immunoSEQ multiplex PCR. The sample holds some 480,000 clones, 70% to 90% seen once. Treatment given: around 19 received Ad26.COV2.S at low or high dose, single or two shots; roughly five received placebo; per-sample allocation not given. Following the first vaccine or placebo injection, samples were taken on day 63. A Boston donor was an adult aged 18-55 years. The CDR3 spans 13 residues. CDR1 SEHNR and CDR2 FQNEAQ come from the germline V gene (reference sequence). J was trimmed by 4 bases and V by 5 bases; bases with no gene match: 3.

The TCR was taken from a person between 18 and 65 years old who received the Ad26.COV2.S COVID-19 vaccine or a placebo. The input for sequencing was peripheral blood, taken in a trial of Ad26.COV2.S vaccine versus placebo. V is TRBV7-9 and J is TRBJ1-2, with 8 bases identical to TRBD1. CDR3 nucleotides: TGTGCCAGCAGCCCACAGGGGGGCTATGGCTACACCTTC. This encodes CASSPQGGYGYTF.